A selection of T cell receptor beta chains follows, all from one sample in a study of cytomegalovirus exposure and HLA in healthy donors. Sequenced by immunoSEQ multiplex PCR; TCRdb stores in-frame clones only, minus some. The table includes about 180,000 clones, roughly 78% detected once. The specimen was PBMCs. These TCRs come from a woman aged 30 to 39 in good health and CMV-seronegative. Each CDR3 is given with its conserved first and last residue. A D gene is named only where the DNA matches it firmly. Size values are once, few and many counts, or a class for expanded clones, and some rows have none.

clone_size j_call d_call v_call cdr3_aa cdr3_nt
- TRBJ1-4 - TRBV15 CATSRDPNSEEKLFF TGTGCCACCAGCAGAGATCCAAACAGTGAGGAAAAACTGTTTTTT
once TRBJ1-2 TRBD1 TRBV5-1 CASSYGTGVDYTF TGCGCCAGCAGCTATGGGACAGGGGTCGACTACACCTTC
- TRBJ1-2 - TRBV9 CASSAQATNYGYTF TGTGCCAGCAGCGCCCAAGCTACTAACTATGGCTACACCTTC
- TRBJ1-5 - TRBV30 CASKRKQSNQPQHF TGTGCCTCTAAGAGGAAGCAGAGCAATCAGCCCCAGCATTTT
once TRBJ2-1 - TRBV30 CAWSVLSEQFF TGTGCCTGGAGTGTACTTAGTGAGCAGTTCTTC
- TRBJ1-2 - TRBV6-5 CASSWVAGGYGYTF TGTGCCAGCAGTTGGGTGGCAGGAGGCTATGGCTACACCTTC
few TRBJ1-1 TRBD1 TRBV2 CASSPQGGDTEAFF TGTGCCAGCAGTCCTCAGGGGGGTGACACTGAAGCTTTCTTT
- TRBJ1-1 - TRBV4-2 CASSQETWRGGAEAFF TGTGCCAGCAGCCAAGAAACTTGGCGGGGCGGGGCTGAAGCTTTCTTT
- TRBJ1-6 - TRBV2 CASSERGGEANSPLHF TGTGCCAGCAGTGAACGGGGGGGCGAGGCTAATTCACCCCTCCACTTT
few TRBJ2-2 TRBD1 TRBV7-8 CASWADRGYTGELFF TGTGCCAGCTGGGCGGACAGGGGTTACACCGGGGAGCTGTTTTTT
- TRBJ1-4 - TRBV6-1 CASTSAGSDEKLFF TGTGCCAGCACCTCCGCGGGCTCCGATGAAAAACTGTTTTTT